The clone carrying this T cell receptor beta chain was detected only once. Its antigen is not known. V lost 4 bases and J lost 3; bases outside the gene matches: 7. CDR3 length: 14 residues. Germline V gene data show CDR1 as DFQATT and CDR2 as SNEGSKA (reference sequence). These data come from a study of regulatory T cells in long-lasting Graves disease. Arm-PCR of CDR3 regions with iRepertoire HTBI primers generated TCR beta libraries. Study processing details: Overall, samples carried approximately 60 TRBV and 14 TRBJ segments. TCRdb itself ran the multiplex PCR reads through MiXCR, one entry per CDR3 protein. TCRdb, not the original authors, processed these V and J calls. The sample consists of 650,000 to 700,000 distinct CDR3 sequences, around 30% of them appearing once. Described time point: persistent/refractory GD, antithyroid drugs over 5 years with positive TRAb. The TCR library was prepared using RNA isolated from PBMCs.

Whole-study findings and limits: Persistent disease was associated with favored TRBV28 usage and with favored use of TRBJ1-2 and TRBJ2-5. Less diverse TCR repertoires were seen in persistent Graves' patients than in newly diagnosed ones.

This sample comprised peripheral blood mononuclear cells (PBMCs), obtained when the disease was refractory, from a patient treated with antithyroid drugs. The J gene is TRBJ1-1, the V gene TRBV20-1, with 8 bases aligning to TRBD1. The sequence came from a female donor with Graves disease. The CDR3 sequence is CSANRQGRDTEAFF. CDR3 coding DNA: TGCAGTGCTAACCGACAGGGGCGGGACACTGAAGCTTTCTTT.